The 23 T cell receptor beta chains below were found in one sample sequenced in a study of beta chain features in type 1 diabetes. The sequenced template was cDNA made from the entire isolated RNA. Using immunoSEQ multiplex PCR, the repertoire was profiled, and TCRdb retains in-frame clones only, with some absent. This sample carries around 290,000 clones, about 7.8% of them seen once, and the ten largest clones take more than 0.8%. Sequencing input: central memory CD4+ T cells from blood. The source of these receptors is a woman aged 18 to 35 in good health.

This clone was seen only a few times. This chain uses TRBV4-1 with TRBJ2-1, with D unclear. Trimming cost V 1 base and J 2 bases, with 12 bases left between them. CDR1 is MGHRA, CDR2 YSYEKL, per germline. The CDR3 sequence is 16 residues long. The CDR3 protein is CASSQVDLVAYNEQFF. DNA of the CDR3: TGCGCCAGCAGCCAAGTTGACCTCGTGGCCTACAATGAGCAGTTCTTC.

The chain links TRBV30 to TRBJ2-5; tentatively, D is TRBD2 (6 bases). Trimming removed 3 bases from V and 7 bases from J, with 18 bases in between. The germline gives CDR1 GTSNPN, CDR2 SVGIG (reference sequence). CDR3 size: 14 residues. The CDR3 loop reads CAWSEQVMRGTQYF. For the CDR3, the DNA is TGTGCCTGGAGCGAACAGGTCATGCGGGGGACCCAGTACTTC.

The CDR3 spells CASSTLRRNEQFF. In nucleotides, the CDR3 is TGTGCCAGCAGCACCTTGCGGCGCAATGAGCAGTTCTTC. The rearrangement uses TRBV7-2 and TRBJ2-1, with D unclear. CDR1 and CDR2 from the germline V gene are SGHTA and FQGNSA. V dropped 5 bases and J dropped 6 bases, with 11 bases sitting between them. The CDR3 spans 13 residues.

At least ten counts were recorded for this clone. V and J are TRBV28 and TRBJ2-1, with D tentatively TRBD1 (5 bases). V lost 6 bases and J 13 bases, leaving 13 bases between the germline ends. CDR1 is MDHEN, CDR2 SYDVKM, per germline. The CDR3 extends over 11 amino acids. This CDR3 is CASSRAQRQFF. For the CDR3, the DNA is TGTGCCAGCAGCAGGGCACAAAGACAGTTCTTC.

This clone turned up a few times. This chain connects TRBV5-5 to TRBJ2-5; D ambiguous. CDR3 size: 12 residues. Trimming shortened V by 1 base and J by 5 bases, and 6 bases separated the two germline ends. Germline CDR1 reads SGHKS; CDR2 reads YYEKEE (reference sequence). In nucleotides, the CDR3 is TGTGCCAGCAGCTTGTATGGTGAGACCCAGTACTTC. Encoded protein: CASSLYGETQYF.

CDR3 amino acids: CSVVGPGRVYGYTF. The CDR3 coding sequence is TGCAGCGTGGTGGGACCAGGGCGTGTCTATGGCTACACCTTC. The chain has TRBV29-1 and TRBJ1-2; the D gene is possibly TRBD1 (5 bases). Germline V gene sequence: CDR1 SQVTM, CDR2 ANQGSEA. The V and J ends lost 6 bases and 4 bases respectively, with 18 bases between them. This CDR3 comprises 14 residues.

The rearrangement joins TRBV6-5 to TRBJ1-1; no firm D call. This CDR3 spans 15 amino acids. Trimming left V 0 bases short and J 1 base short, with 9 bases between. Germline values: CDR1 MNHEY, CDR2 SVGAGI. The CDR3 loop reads CASSYSGWENTEAFF. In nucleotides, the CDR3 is TGTGCCAGCAGTTACTCGGGGTGGGAGAACACTGAAGCTTTCTTT.

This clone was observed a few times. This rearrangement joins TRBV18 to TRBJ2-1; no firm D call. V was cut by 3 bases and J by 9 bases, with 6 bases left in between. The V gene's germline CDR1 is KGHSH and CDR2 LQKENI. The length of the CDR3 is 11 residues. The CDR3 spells CASSPEAEQFF. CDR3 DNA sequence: TGTGCCAGCTCACCTGAGGCTGAGCAGTTCTTC.

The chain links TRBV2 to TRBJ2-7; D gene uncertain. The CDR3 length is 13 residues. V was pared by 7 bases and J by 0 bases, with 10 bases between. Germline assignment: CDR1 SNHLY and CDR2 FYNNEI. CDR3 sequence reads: CASKGGVSYEQYF. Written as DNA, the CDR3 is TGTGCCAGCAAAGGCGGCGTCTCCTACGAGCAGTACTTC.

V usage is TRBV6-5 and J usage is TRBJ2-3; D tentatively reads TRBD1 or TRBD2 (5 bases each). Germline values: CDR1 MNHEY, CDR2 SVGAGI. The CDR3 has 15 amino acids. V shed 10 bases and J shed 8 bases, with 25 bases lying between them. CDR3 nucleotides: TGTGCCACCGTGAGGGACGCAGTATCGCGCGGTACGCAGTATTTT. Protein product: CATVRDAVSRGTQYF.

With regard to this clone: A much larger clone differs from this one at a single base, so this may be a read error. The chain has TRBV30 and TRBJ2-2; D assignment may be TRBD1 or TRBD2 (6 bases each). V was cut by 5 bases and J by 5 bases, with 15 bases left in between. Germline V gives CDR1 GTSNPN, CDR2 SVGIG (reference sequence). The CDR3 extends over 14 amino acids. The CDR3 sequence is CAWGLGGGTGELFF. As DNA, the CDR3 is TGTGCCTGGGGGCTCGGGGGCGGAACCGGGGAGCTGTTTTTT.

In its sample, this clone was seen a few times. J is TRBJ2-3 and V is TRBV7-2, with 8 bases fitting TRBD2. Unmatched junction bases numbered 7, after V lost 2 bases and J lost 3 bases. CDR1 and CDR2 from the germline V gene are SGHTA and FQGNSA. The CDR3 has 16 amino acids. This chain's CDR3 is CASSLNTGGRTDTQYF. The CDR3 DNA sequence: TGTGCCAGCAGCTTAAATACGGGAGGGAGAACAGATACGCAGTATTTT.

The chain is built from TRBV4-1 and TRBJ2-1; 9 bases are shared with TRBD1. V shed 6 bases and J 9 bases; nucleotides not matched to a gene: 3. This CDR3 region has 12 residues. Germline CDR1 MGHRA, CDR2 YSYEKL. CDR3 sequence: CASRQGAGEQFF. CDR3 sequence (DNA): TGCGCCAGCAGACAGGGGGCAGGTGAGCAGTTCTTC.

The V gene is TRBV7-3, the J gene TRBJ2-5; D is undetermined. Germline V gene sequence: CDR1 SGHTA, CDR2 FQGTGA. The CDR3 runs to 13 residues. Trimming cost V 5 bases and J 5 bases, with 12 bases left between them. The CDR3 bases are TGTGCCAGCAGCCCCACGCGAAGGGAGACCCAGTACTTC. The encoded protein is CASSPTRRETQYF.

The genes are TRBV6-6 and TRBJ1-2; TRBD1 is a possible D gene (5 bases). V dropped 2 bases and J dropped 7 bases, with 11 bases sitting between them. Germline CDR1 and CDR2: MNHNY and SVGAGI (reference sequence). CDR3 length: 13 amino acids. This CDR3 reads CASSYGWGSGYTF. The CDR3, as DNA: TGTGCCAGCAGTTACGGGTGGGGCAGTGGCTACACCTTC.

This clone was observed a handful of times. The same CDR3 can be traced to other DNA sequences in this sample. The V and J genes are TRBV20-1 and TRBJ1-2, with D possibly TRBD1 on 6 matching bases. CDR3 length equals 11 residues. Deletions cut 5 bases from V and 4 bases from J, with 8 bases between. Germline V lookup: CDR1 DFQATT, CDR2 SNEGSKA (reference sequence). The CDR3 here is CSAQTGYGYTF. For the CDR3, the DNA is TGCAGTGCTCAGACAGGCTATGGCTACACCTTC.

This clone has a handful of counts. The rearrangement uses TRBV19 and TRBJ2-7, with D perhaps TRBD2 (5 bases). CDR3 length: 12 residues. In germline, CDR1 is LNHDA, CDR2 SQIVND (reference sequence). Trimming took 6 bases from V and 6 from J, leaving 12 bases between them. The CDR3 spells CASSVARGEQYF. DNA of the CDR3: TGTGCCAGTAGCGTCGCCCGGGGCGAGCAGTACTTC.

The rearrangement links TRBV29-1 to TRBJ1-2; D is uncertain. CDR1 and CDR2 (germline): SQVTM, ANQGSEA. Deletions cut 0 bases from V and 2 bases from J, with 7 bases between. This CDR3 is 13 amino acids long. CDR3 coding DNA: TGCAGCGTTGAAGAAAAGGGAAACTATGGCTACACCTTC. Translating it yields CSVEEKGNYGYTF. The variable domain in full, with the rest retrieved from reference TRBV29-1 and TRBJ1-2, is SAVISQKPSRDICQRGTSLTIQCQVDSQVTMMFWYRQQPGQSLTLIATANQGSEATYESGFVIDKFPISRPNLTFSTLTVSNMSPEDSSIYLCSVEEKGNYGYTFGSGTRLTVV.

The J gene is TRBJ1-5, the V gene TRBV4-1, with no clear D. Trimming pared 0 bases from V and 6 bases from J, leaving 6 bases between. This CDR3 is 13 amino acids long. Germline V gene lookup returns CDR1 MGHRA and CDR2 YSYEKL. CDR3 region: CASSQDASQPQHF. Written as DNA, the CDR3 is TGCGCCAGCAGCCAAGATGCCAGTCAGCCCCAGCATTTT.

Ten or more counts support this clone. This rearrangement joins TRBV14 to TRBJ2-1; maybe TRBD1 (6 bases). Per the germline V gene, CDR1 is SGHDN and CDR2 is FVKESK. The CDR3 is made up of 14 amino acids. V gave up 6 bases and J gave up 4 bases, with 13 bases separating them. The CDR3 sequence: CASSLRQVYNEQFF. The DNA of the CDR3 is TGTGCCAGCAGTCTAAGACAGGTATACAATGAGCAGTTCTTC.

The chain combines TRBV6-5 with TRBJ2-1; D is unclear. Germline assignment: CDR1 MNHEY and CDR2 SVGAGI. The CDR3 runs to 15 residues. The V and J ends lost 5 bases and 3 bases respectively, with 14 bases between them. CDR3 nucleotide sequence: TGTGCCAGCAGTCTCGACATAGGGATCTACAATGAGCAGTTCTTC. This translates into CASSLDIGIYNEQFF.

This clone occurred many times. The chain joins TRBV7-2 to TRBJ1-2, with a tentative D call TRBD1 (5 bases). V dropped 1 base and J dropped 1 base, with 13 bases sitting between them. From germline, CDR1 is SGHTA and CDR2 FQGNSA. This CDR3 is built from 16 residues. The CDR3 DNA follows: TGTGCCAGCAGCTTAGATCTCGACAGCCTTAACTATGGCTACACCTTC. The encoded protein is CASSLDLDSLNYGYTF.

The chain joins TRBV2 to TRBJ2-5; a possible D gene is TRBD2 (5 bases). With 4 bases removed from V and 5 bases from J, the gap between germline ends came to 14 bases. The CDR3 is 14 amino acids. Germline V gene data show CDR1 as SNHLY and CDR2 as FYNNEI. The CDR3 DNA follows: TGTGCCAGCAGTGTCGCCTCGGGCGGGGAGACCCAGTACTTC. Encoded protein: CASSVASGGETQYF.